This T cell receptor (beta chain) was captured by sequencing in a study of T cell repertoires in cytomegalovirus infection. Study-level information: Both CMV infection and a matching HLA type were indicated by public TCR beta signatures.

This clonotype was detected only a few times. Its specificity is unknown. TCRdb fed the reads into MiXCR, producing one record per CDR3 protein. The sample gives about 130,000 distinct CDR3 sequences, roughly 9% of which show up once; 10% is in the top ten. Study conclusions and caveats: In two of eight donors, the top clonotype was HLA-C-restricted CMV-specific.

V lost 5 bases and J 6 bases, leaving 17 bases between the germline ends. CDR3 size: 14 residues. Germline values: CDR1 LNHDA, CDR2 SQIVND (reference sequence). The sequencing input was PBMCs. This receptor was taken from a human donor in good health (CMV status not recorded). Some clones in this sample may be carry-over from other donors' samples. J is TRBJ2-7 and V is TRBV19; perhaps D is TRBD1 or TRBD2 (5 bases each). Here the CDR3 reads CASSFTGRRGEQYF. CDR3 nucleotides: TGTGCCAGTAGTTTCACAGGACGCCGGGGCGAGCAGTACTTC.